This T cell receptor beta chain stems from a study of blood T cell repertoires in COVID-19. TCRdb's table, derived via immunoSEQ multiplex PCR, lists solely in-frame clones and lacks some. In the table there are around 190,000 clones, 75% to 85% of which are singletons. The CDR3 sequence is 13 residues long. The germline V and J ends were trimmed by 3 bases and 3 bases, with 9 bases remaining between them. This clonotype was sampled from a man between 60 and 75 years old with acute or convalescent COVID-19. V usage is TRBV12-3 or TRBV12-4 and J usage is TRBJ2-7, with D possibly matching TRBD1 (5 bases). Sequenced: peripheral blood. Here the CDR3 DNA reads TGTGCCAGCAGTTTTGGCAGGGACTACGAGCAGTACTTC. It is translated as CASSFGRDYEQYF.